The T cell receptor beta chain under discussion was sequenced for a study of cytomegalovirus exposure and HLA in healthy donors. Overall study context: The 130 or so validation repertoires, a later analysis reported, used the same platform as the roughly 660 repertoires from the first cohort.

The table came from immunoSEQ multiplex PCR; TCRdb's copy has only in-frame clones and leaves some out. The table shows some 200,000 clones, with approximately 83% occurring only once. V was pared by 3 bases and J by 4 bases, with 22 bases between. The CDR3 has 18 amino acids. Germline values: CDR1 LNHDA, CDR2 SQIVND (reference sequence). Study conclusions and caveats: Subsequent analysis found a tendency for first-cohort TCR clusters to co-occur within the 95 to 150 validation repertoires.

A remark on this clone: The antigen is unknown.

The chain uses TRBV19 and TRBJ2-1; tentative D call: TRBD2 (5 bases). What was sequenced was PBMCs. This receptor was identified in a young woman in good health and CMV-seropositive. CDR3 sequence (DNA): TGTGCCAGTAGTATCGGAGGCCCAAATAGATGGGGATACAATGAGCAGTTCTTC. Its translation is CASSIGGPNRWGYNEQFF.